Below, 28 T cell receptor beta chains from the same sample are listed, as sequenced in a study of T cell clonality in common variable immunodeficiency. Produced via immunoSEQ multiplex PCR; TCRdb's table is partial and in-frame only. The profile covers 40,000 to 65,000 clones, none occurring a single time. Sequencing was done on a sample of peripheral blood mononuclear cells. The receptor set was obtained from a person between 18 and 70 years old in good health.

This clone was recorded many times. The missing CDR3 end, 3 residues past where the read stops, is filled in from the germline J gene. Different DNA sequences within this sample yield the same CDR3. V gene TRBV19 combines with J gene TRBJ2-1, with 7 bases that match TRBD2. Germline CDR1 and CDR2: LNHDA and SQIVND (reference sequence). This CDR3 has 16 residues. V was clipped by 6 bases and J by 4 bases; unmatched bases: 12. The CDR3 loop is CASSQSLRGVYNEQFF. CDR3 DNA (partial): TGTGCCAGTAGCCAGTCCCTTCGGGGGGTATACAATGAG. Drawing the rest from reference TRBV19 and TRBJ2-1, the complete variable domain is DGGITQSPKYLFRKEGQNVTLSCEQNLNHDAMYWYRQDPGQGLRLIYYSQIVNDFQKGDIAEGYSVSREKKESFPLTVTSAQKNPTAFYLCASSQSLRGVYNEQFFGPGTRLTVL.

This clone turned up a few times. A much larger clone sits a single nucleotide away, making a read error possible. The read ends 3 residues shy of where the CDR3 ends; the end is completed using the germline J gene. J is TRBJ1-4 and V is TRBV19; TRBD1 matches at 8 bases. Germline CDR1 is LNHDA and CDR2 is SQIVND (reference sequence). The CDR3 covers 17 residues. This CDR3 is CASNARTGYSGANVLFF. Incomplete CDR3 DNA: TGTGCCAGTAACGCCCGGACAGGGTACTCTGGGGCCAACGTA.

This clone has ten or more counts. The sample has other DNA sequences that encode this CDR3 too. CDR3: CASSGNRGRNTIYF. The CDR3 bases that were read are TGTGCCAGCAGCGGTAACAGGGGACGGAACACC. The rearrangement joins TRBV7-2 to TRBJ1-3; TRBD1 agrees at 7 bases. Coverage ceases 3 residues before the CDR3 finishes, and the germline J gene fills in the end. The CDR3 extends over 14 amino acids. With 5 bases clipped from V and 7 bases from J, the junction kept 8 bases outside the gene matches. The germline CDR1 and CDR2 sequences are SGHTA and FQGNSA.

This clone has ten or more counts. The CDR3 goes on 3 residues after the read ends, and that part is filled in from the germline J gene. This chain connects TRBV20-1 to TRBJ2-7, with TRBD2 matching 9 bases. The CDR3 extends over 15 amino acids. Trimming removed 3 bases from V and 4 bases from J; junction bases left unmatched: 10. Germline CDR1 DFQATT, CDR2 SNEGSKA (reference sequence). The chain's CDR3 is CSARISSGISYEQYF. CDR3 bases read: TGCAGTGCTAGGATTTCTAGCGGGATCTCTTACGAG.

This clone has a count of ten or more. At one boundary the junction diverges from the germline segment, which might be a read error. The sequenced part of the CDR3 DNA is TGTGCTAGCAGCCGGGGACTAGCGGGGATGGGGACC. It specifies CASSRGLAGMGT. In full, the CDR3 reads CASSRGLAGMGTQYF. The V call is TRBV7-7, the J call TRBJ2-5, with 13 bases matching TRBD2. The read ends 3 residues early relative to the CDR3; the germline J gene fills the gap. Per the germline V gene, CDR1 is SSHAT and CDR2 is FNYEAQ (reference sequence). The CDR3 length is 15 residues.

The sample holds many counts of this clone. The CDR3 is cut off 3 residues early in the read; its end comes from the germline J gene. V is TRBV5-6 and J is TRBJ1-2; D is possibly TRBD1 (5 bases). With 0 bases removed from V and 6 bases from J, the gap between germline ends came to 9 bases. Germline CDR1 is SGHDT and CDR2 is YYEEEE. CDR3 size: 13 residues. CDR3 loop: CASSLGGLNGYTF. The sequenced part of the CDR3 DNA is TGTGCCAGCAGCTTGGGGGGACTAAATGGC.

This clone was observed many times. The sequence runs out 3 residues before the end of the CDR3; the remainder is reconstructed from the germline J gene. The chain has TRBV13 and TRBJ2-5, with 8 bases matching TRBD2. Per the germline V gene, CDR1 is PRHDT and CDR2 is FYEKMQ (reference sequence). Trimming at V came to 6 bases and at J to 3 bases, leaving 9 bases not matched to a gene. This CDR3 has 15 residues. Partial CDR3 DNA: TGTGCCAGCAGTTTGGAACTAGCGGCGAAAGAGACC. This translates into CASSLELAAKET. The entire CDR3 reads CASSLELAAKETQYF.

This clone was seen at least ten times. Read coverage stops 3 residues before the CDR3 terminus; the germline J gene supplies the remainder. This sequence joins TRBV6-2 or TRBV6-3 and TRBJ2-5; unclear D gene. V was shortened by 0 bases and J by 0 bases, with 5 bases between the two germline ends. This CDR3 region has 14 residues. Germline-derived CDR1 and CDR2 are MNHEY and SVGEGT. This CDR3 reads CASSYSRYQETQYF. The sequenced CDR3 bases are TGTGCCAGCAGTTACTCGAGGTACCAAGAGACC.

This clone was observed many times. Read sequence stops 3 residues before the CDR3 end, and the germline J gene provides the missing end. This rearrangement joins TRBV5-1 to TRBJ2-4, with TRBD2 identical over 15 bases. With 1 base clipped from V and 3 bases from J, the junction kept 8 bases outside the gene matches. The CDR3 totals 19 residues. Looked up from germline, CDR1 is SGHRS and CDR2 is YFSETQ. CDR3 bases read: TGCGCCAGCAGCTTGAACCCGGGACTAGCGGGAGGAGGCAAAAACATT. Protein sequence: CASSLNPGLAGGGKNI. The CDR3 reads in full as CASSLNPGLAGGGKNIQYF.

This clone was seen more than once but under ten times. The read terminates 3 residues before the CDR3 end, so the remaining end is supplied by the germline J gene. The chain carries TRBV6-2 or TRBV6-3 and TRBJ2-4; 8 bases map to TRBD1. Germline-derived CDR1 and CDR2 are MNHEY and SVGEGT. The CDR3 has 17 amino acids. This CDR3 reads CASRPVSGTGGNQPQYF. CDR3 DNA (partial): TGTGCCAGCAGACCTGTCTCCGGGACAGGTGGCAATCAGCCT.

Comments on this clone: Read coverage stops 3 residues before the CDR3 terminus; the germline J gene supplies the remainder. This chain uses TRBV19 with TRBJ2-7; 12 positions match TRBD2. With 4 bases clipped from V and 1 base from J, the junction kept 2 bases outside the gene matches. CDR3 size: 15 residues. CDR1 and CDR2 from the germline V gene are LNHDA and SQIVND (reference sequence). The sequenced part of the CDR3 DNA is TGTGCCAGTAGTAGCGGACTAGCGGGGTCCTACGAG. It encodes CASSSGLAGSYE. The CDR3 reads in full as CASSSGLAGSYEQYF.

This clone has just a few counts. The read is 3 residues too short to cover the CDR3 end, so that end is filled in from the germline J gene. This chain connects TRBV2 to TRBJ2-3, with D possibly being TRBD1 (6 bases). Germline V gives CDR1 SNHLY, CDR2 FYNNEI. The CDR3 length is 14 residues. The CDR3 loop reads CASRGPGAPGTQYF. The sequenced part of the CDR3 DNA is TGTGCCAGCAGGGGGCCAGGGGCCCCGGGGACG. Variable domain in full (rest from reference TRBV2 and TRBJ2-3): EPEVTQTPSHQVTQMGQEVILRCVPISNHLYFYWYRQILGQKVEFLVSFYNNEISEKSEIFDDQFSVERPDGSNFTLKIRSTKLEDSAMYFCASRGPGAPGTQYFGPGTRLTVL.

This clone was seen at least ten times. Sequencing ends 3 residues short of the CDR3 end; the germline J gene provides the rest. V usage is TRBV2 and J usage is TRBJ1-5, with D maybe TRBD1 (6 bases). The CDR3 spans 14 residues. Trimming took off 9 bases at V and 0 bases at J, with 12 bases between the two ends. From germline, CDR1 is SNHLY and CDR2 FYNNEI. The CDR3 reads CASRQVYSNQPQHF. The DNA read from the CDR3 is TGTGCCAGTCGACAGGTTTATAGCAATCAGCCC.

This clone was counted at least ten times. The CDR3 here is CASSPTGLGNYGYTF. Partial CDR3 DNA: TGTGCCAGCAGCCCGACAGGGTTGGGTAACTATGGC. The rearrangement links TRBV12-3 or TRBV12-4 to TRBJ1-2; 7 nucleotides match TRBD1. Sequencing ends 3 residues short of the CDR3 end; the germline J gene provides the rest. V trimming: 6 bases; J trimming: 1 base; junction bases outside the gene matches: 8. CDR3 size: 15 residues.

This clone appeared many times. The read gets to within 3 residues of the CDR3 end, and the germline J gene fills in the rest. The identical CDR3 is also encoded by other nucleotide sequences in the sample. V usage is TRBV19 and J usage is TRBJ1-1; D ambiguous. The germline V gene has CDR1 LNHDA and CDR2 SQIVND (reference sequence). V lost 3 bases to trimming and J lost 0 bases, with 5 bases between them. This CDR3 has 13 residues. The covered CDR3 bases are TGTGCCAGTAGTATTAGGGTGAACACTGAA. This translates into CASSIRVNTE. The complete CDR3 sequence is CASSIRVNTEAFF.

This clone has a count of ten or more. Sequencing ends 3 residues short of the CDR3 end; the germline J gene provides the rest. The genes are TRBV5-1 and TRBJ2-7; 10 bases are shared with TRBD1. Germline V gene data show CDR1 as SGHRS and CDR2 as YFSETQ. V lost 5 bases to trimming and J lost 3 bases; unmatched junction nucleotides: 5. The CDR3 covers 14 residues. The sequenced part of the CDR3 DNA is TGCGCCAGCAGACGCGGGGACAGGGGCTACGAG. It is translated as CASRRGDRGYE. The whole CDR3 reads CASRRGDRGYEQYF.

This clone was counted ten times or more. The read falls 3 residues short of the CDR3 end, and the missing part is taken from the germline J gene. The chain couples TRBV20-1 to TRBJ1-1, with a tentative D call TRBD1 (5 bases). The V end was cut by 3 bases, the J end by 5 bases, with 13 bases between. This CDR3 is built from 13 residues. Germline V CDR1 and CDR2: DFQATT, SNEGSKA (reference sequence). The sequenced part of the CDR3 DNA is TGCAGTGCTAGGGGGGGGACGGATACTGAA. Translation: CSARGGTDTE. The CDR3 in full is CSARGGTDTEAFF.

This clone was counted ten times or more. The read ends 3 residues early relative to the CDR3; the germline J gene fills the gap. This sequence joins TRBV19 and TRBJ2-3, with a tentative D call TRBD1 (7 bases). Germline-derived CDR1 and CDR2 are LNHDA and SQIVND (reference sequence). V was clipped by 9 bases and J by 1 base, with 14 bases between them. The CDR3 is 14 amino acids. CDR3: CASRGGGGTDTQYF. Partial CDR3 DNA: TGTGCCAGCAGAGGGGGCGGGGGCACAGATACG.

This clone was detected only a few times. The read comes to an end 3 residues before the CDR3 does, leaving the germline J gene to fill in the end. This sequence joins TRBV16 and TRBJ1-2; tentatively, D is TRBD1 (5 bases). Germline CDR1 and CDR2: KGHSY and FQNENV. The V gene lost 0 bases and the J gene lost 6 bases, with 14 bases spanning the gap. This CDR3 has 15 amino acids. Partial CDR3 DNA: TGTGCCAGCAGCCAATCTCCGGCTGAGGGGAATGGC. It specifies CASSQSPAEGNG. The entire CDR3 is CASSQSPAEGNGYTF.

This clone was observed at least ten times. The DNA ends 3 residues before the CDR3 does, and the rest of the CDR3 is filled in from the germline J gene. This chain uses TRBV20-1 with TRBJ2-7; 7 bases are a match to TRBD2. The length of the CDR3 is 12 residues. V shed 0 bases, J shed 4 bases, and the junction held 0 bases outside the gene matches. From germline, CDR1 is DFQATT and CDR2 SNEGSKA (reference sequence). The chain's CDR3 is CSAREREYEQYF. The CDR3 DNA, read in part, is TGCAGTGCTAGAGAGCGGGAGTACGAG.

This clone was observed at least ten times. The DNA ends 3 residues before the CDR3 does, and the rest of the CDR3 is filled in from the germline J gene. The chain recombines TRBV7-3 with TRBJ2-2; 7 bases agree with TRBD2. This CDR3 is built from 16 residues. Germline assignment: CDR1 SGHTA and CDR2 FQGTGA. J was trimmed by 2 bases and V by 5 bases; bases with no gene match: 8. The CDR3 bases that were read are TGTGCCAGCAGCCCCCTAGCGGAGATAAACACCGGGGAG. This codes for CASSPLAEINTGE. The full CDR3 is CASSPLAEINTGELFF.

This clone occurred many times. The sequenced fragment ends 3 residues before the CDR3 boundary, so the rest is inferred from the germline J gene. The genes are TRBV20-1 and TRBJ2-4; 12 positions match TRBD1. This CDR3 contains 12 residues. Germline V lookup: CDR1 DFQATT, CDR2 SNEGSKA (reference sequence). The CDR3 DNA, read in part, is TGCAGCGGGGACAGGGGGCGAAATGGT. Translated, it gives CSGDRGRNG. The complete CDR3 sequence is CSGDRGRNGQYF.

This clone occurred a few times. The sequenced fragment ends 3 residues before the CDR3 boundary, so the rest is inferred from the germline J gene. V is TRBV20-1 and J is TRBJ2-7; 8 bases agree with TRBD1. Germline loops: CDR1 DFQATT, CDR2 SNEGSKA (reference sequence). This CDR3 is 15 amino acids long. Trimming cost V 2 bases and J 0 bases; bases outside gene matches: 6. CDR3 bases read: TGCAGTGCTAGACCCCAGGGGGCTATCTCCTACGAG. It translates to CSARPQGAISYE. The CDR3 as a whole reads CSARPQGAISYEQYF.

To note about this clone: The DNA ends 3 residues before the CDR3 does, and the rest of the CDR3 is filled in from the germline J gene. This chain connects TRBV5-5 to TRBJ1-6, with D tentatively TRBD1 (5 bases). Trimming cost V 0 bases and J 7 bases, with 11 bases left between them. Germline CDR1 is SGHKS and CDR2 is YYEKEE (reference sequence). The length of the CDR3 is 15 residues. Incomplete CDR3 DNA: TGTGCCAGCAGCTTGGTGGGGCAATCCAATTCACCC. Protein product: CASSLVGQSNSP. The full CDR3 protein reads CASSLVGQSNSPLHF.

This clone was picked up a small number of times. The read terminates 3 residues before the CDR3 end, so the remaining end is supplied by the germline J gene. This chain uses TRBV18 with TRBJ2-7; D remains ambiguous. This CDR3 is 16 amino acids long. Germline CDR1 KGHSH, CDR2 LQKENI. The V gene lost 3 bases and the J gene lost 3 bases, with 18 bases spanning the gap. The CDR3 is CASSPSGSSVGYEQYF. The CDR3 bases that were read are TGTGCCAGCTCACCGTCCGGGTCCTCAGTAGGCTACGAG. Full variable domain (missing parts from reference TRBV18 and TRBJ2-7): NAGVMQNPRHLVRRRGQEARLRCSPMKGHSHVYWYRQLPEEGLKFMVYLQKENIIDESGMPKERFSAEFPKEGPSILRIQQVVRGDSAAYFCASSPSGSSVGYEQYFGPGTRLTVT.

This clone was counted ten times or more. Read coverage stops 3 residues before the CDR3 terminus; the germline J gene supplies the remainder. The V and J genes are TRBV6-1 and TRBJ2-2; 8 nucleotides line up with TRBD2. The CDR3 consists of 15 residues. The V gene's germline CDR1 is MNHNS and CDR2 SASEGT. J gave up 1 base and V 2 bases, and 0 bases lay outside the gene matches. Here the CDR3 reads CASSELAGNTGELFF. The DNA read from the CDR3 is TGTGCCAGCAGTGAACTAGCGGGGAACACCGGGGAG.

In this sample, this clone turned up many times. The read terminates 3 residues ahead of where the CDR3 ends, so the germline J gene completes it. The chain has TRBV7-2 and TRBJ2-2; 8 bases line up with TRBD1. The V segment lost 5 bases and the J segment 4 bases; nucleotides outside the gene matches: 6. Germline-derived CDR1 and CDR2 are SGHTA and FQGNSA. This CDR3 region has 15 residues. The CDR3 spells CASSLNTGGTGELFF. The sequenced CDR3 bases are TGTGCCAGCAGCCTAAATACAGGGGGCACCGGGGAG.

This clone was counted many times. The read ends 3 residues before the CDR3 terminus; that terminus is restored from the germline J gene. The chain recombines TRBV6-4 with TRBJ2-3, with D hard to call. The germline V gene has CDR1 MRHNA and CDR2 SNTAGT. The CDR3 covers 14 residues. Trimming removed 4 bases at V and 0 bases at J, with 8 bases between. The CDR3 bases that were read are TGTGCCAGCAGTGCAACCGGGAGCACAGATACG. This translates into CASSATGSTDT. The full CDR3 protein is CASSATGSTDTQYF.